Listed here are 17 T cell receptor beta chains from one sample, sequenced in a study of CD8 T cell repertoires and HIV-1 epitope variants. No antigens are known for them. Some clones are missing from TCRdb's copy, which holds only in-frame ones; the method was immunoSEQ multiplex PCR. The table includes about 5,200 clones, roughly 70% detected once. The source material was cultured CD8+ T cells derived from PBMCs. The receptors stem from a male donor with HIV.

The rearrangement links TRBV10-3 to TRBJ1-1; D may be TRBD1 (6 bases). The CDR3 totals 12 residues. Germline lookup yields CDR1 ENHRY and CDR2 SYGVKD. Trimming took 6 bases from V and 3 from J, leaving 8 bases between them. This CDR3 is CAISAGDTEAFF. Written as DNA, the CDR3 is TGTGCCATCAGCGCAGGGGACACTGAAGCTTTCTTT.

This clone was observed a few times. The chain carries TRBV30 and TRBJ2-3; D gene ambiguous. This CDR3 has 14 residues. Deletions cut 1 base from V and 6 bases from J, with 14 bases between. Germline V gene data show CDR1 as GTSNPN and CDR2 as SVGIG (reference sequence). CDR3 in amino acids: CAWSGEVVGDTQYF. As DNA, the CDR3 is TGTGCCTGGAGTGGTGAGGTTGTTGGCGATACGCAGTATTTT.

In DNA form, the CDR3 reads TGTGCCAGCAGTGAAGAAGGACAGGGGCCCTACAATGAGCAGTTCTTC. Encoded protein: CASSEEGQGPYNEQFF. The V call is TRBV6-1, the J call TRBJ2-1; 9 bases are shared with TRBD1. The V gene end was trimmed by 1 base and the J gene end by 2 bases; junction bases not matched to a gene: 3. The length of the CDR3 is 16 residues. The germline gives CDR1 MNHNS, CDR2 SASEGT.

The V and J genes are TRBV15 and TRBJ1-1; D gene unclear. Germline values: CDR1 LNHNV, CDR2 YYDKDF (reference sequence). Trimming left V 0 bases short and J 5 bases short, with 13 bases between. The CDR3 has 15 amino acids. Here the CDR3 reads CATSRDRGWWTEAFF. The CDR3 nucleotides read TGTGCCACCAGCAGAGACCGAGGGTGGTGGACTGAAGCTTTCTTT.

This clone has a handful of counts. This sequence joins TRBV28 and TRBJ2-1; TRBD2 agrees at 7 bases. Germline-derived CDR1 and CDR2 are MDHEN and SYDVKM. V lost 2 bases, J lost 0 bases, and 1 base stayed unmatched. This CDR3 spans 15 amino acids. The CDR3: CASSLGGGSYNEQFF. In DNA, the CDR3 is TGTGCCAGCAGTTTAGGCGGGGGCTCCTACAATGAGCAGTTCTTC.

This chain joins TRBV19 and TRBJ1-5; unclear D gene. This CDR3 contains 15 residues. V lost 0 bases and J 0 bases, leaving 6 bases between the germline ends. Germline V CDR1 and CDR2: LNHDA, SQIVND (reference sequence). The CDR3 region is CASSIDDYSNQPQHF. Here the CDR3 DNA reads TGTGCCAGTAGTATAGATGATTATAGCAATCAGCCCCAGCATTTT.

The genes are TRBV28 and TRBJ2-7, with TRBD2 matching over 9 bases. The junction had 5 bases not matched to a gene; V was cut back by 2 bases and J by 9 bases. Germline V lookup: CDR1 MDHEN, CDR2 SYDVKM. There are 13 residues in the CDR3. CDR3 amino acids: CASSLVQREAQYF. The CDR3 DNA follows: TGTGCCAGCAGTTTAGTCCAGCGGGAGGCGCAGTACTTC.

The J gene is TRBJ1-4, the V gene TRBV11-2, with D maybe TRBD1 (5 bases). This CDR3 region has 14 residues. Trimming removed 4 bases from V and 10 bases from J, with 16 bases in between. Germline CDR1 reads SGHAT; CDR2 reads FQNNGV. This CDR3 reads CASSSRDPRGKLFF. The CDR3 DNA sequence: TGTGCCAGCAGCTCCCGGGACCCTCGGGGAAAACTGTTTTTT.

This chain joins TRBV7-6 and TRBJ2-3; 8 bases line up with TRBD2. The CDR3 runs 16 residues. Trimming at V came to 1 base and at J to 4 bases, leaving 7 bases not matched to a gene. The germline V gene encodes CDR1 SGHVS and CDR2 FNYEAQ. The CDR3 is CASSLDSGREADTQYF. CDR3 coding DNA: TGTGCCAGCAGCTTAGACTCTGGGCGGGAGGCAGATACGCAGTATTTT.

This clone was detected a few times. This CDR3 is CASSLQVLADGNYEQYF. CDR3 sequence (DNA): TGTGCCAGCAGCTTACAAGTGTTAGCCGACGGTAACTACGAGCAGTACTTC. V is TRBV7-6 and J is TRBJ2-7, with D unresolved. The CDR3 consists of 17 residues. The V end was cut by 2 bases, the J end by 3 bases, with 20 bases between. Germline CDR1 reads SGHVS; CDR2 reads FNYEAQ.

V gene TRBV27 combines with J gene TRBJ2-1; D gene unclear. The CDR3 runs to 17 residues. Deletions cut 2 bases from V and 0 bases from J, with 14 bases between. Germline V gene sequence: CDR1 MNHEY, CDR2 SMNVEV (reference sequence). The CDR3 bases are TGTGCCAGCAGTTTAGATTCCCTTACCAGCTCCTACAATGAGCAGTTCTTC. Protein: CASSLDSLTSSYNEQFF.

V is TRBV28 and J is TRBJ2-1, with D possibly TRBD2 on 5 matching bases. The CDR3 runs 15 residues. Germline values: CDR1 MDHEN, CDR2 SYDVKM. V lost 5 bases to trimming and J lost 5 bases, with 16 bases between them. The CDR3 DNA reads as TGTGCCAGCAGTAGAGGAGGCAGCCTCGACAATGAGCAGTTCTTC. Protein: CASSRGGSLDNEQFF.

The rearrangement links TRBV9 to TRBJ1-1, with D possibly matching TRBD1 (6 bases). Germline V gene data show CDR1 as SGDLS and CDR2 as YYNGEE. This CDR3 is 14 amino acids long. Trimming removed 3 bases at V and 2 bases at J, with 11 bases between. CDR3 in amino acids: CASSAGTTNTEAFF. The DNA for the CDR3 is TGTGCCAGCAGCGCCGGGACAACTAACACTGAAGCTTTCTTT.

The CDR3 bases are TGCGCCAGCTCCGGGACAGGGGTTACCGGGGAGCTGTTTTTT. This sequence encodes CASSGTGVTGELFF. This chain links TRBV4-3 with TRBJ2-2; 10 bases map to TRBD1. The CDR3 is 14 amino acids. V was clipped by 8 bases and J by 5 bases; unmatched bases: 5. The germline V gene encodes CDR1 LGHNA and CDR2 YSLEER.

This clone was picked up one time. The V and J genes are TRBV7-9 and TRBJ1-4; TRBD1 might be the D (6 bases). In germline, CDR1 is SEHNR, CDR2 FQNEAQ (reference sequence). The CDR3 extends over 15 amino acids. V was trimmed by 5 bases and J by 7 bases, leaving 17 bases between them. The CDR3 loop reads CASSAGPGEAEKLFF. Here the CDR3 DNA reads TGTGCCAGCAGCGCCGGTCCAGGGGAAGCTGAAAAACTGTTTTTT.

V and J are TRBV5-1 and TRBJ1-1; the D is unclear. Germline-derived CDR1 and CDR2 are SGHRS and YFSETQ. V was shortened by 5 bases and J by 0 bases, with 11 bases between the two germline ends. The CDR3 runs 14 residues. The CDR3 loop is CASRSDGMNTEAFF. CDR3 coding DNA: TGCGCCAGCAGGTCGGACGGGATGAACACTGAAGCTTTCTTT.

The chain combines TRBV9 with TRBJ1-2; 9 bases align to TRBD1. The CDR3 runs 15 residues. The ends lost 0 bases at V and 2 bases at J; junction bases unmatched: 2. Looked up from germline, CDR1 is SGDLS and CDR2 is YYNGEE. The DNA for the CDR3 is TGTGCCAGCAGCGTAGGGACAGGGGAGAACTATGGCTACACCTTC. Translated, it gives CASSVGTGENYGYTF.